This is a list of T cell receptor beta chains from one sample in a study of T cells in Graves' hyperthyroidism and ophthalmopathy. TCRdb analysed the multiplex PCR reads with MiXCR anew, one entry per CDR3 protein. This sample has hundreds of thousands of distinct CDR3 sequences, with approximately 13% found just once. The sequencing sample was made of blood. The receptors stem from a woman aged 18 to 35 with Graves' hyperthyroidism. The CDR3 runs from the conserved cysteine through the conserved F or W. A D gene is named only where the DNA matches it firmly. Clone size is shown for a subset of rows, as once, few, many or a class of expanded clone.

V	J	size	D	length	DNA	CDR3
TRBV7-2	TRBJ2-3	NA	TRBD2	17	TGTGCCAGCAGCGCCCAGACTAGCGGGGGACTCACAGATACGCAGTATTTT	CASSAQTSGGLTDTQYF
TRBV12-3/TRBV12-4	TRBJ1-1	many	TRBD1	14	TGTGCCAGCAGTACCCGACAGGGAAACACTGAAGCTTTCTTT	CASSTRQGNTEAFF
TRBV20-1	TRBJ1-4	many	NA	13	TGCAGTGCTTTACATGCAACTAATGAAAAACTGTTTTTT	CSALHATNEKLFF
TRBV28	TRBJ2-1	many	NA	15	TGTGCCAGCAGTTTAACCCCATCCGTGGGGGGTGAGCAGTTCTTC	CASSLTPSVGGEQFF
TRBV5-1	TRBJ2-7	many	NA	15	TGCGCCAGCAGCTTGGACATCTCGGAGACCCACGAGCAGTACTTC	CASSLDISETHEQYF
TRBV28	TRBJ1-5	many	NA	14	TGTGCCAGTTCAGCCGGGTCAGAAAACTCGGCCCAGCATTTT	CASSAGSENSAQHF
TRBV18	TRBJ2-1	NA	NA	12	TGTGCCAGCTCACCCCGACTTAATGAGCAGTTCTTC	CASSPRLNEQFF
TRBV6-2/TRBV6-3	TRBJ2-3	NA	TRBD1	14	TGTGCCAGCAGTTACTCGACAGGGTTAGATACGCAGTATTTT	CASSYSTGLDTQYF
TRBV27	TRBJ1-4	NA	NA	15	TGTGCCAGCAGTTTGCTAGGCTCCCCTAGCGAAAAACTGTTTTTT	CASSLLGSPSEKLFF
TRBV19	TRBJ1-5	many	NA	15	TGTGCCAGTAGTCCCGGTCCCGCGGGCGGTCAGCCCCAGCATTTT	CASSPGPAGGQPQHF
TRBV9	TRBJ2-3	few	TRBD2	14	TGTGCCAGCAGCCTAAGACTAGCGGCAGATACGCAGTATTTT	CASSLRLAADTQYF
TRBV7-2	TRBJ2-7	many	TRBD2	14	TGTGCCAGCAGCTTACGGACTAGCGGGGTTCTTCCGTACTTC	CASSLRTSGVLPYF
TRBV9	TRBJ2-1	few	TRBD2	16	TGTGCCAGCAGCCCGACGAGCGGGAGGGGTAGAAATGAGCAGTTCTTC	CASSPTSGRGRNEQFF
TRBV10-1	TRBJ1-2	NA	TRBD1	15	TGCGCCAGCAGTGAGAGACAGGGGGTTAACTATGGCTACACCTTC	CASSERQGVNYGYTF
TRBV6-2/TRBV6-3	TRBJ2-7	few	NA	13	TGTGCCAGCAGTTACATTGACACCTTGGAGCAGTACTTC	CASSYIDTLEQYF
TRBV18	TRBJ2-2	NA	TRBD1	14	TGTGCCAGCTCACCGACAGGGTCCCCCGGGGAGCTGTTTTTT	CASSPTGSPGELFF
TRBV5-5	TRBJ1-1	few	NA	15	TGTGCCAGCAGCTTGGTACCAGAGTCGAACACTGAAGCTTTCTTT	CASSLVPESNTEAFF
TRBV11-2	TRBJ2-1	many	TRBD2	13	TGTGCCAGCAGCGGGACTAGCGGCCCTAAGCAGTTCTTC	CASSGTSGPKQFF
TRBV28	TRBJ1-1	once	NA	12	TGTGCCAGCAGTTCCCTCGACAGCGAAGCTTTCTTT	CASSSLDSEAFF
TRBV7-3	TRBJ2-3	many	TRBD2	18	TGTGCCAGCAGCTCCTCCGGGACTAGCGGACCTAGCACAGATACGCAGTATTTT	CASSSSGTSGPSTDTQYF
TRBV27	TRBJ2-1	many	TRBD2	16	TGTGCCAGCAGTTTTCCGACTAGCGGGAGAGTCAGTGAGCAGTTCTTC	CASSFPTSGRVSEQFF
TRBV4-1	TRBJ2-3	many	TRBD2	14	TGCGCCAGCAGCCAGCTAGCGGGAGGAGATACGCAGTATTTT	CASSQLAGGDTQYF
TRBV5-1	TRBJ2-7	many	TRBD2	15	TGCGCCAGCAGCTGGGGGCTAGCGGGGTCCTACGAGCAGTACTTC	CASSWGLAGSYEQYF
TRBV2	TRBJ1-1	many	NA	14	TGTGCCAGCAGCCACACAGAACGGAACACTGAAGCTTTCTTT	CASSHTERNTEAFF
TRBV19	TRBJ1-5	NA	NA	16	TGTGCCAGTACCTATAGACAGGAATATAGCAATCAGCCCCAGCATTTT	CASTYRQEYSNQPQHF
TRBV3-1	TRBJ1-3	many	NA	16	TGTGCCAGCAGCCAAGAGAGGGGCCGCTCTGGAAACACCATATATTTT	CASSQERGRSGNTIYF
TRBV5-1	TRBJ2-5	many	NA	14	TGCGCCAGCAGCTTGCACGGACAGCAAGAGACCCAGTACTTC	CASSLHGQQETQYF
TRBV3-1	TRBJ1-6	many	NA	11	TGTGCCAGCAGCCACCGTTCACCCCTCCACTTT	CASSHRSPLHF
TRBV5-1	TRBJ2-1	many	TRBD2	15	TGCGCCAGCAGCCTGACTAGCGGGCCCTACAATGAGCAGTTCTTC	CASSLTSGPYNEQFF
TRBV20-1	TRBJ2-1	many	TRBD2	14	TGCAGTGCTAGATCCGGCGGGGGGGCGGATGAGCAGTTCTTC	CSARSGGGADEQFF
TRBV7-8	TRBJ2-1	NA	TRBD2	16	TGTGCCAGCAGCTTAGGACTAGCGGGGATCGGGGATGAGCAGTTCTTC	CASSLGLAGIGDEQFF
TRBV20-1	TRBJ2-5	NA	TRBD2	14	TGCAGTGCTAGACTAGCGGGAGGTTCGGTCGCCCAGTACTTC	CSARLAGGSVAQYF
TRBV27	TRBJ1-1	many	NA	15	TGTGCCAGCAGTCACTATTCACGAGGGAACACTGAAGCTTTCTTT	CASSHYSRGNTEAFF
TRBV7-2	TRBJ2-3	many	NA	15	TGTGCCAGCAGCTTGTCCCACTTCGTATCAGATACGCAGTATTTT	CASSLSHFVSDTQYF
TRBV27	TRBJ2-7	few	TRBD1	14	TGTGCCAGCAGTGATGACAGGGGACGCTACGAGCAGTACTTC	CASSDDRGRYEQYF
TRBV6-1	TRBJ2-1	few	NA	13	TGTGCCAGCAAGTGGAGCTCCTACAATGAGCAGTTCTTC	CASKWSSYNEQFF
TRBV5-1	TRBJ2-5	many	NA	14	TGCGCCAGCAATCAATGGACTTCGCAAGAGACCCAGTACTTC	CASNQWTSQETQYF
TRBV9	TRBJ2-3	NA	NA	13	TGTGCCAGCAGCGTAGAAGGGGCAGATACGCAGTATTTT	CASSVEGADTQYF
TRBV20-1	TRBJ2-7	many	NA	14	TGCAGTGCTAGAGATTGGGCGGTCTCCTACGAGCAGTACTTC	CSARDWAVSYEQYF
TRBV19	TRBJ2-1	NA	NA	13	TGTGCCAGTAATGGCGGGTGGTACAATGAGCAGTTCTTC	CASNGGWYNEQFF
TRBV18	TRBJ1-1	many	NA	14	TGTGCCAGCTCACCACTGCCAGACGGGACTGAAGCTTTCTTT	CASSPLPDGTEAFF
TRBV5-6	TRBJ2-1	NA	NA	12	TGTGCCAGCAGCTTGTTACAGCATGAGCAGTTCTTC	CASSLLQHEQFF
TRBV28	TRBJ2-1	NA	TRBD2	16	TGTGCCAGCAGCACTAGCGGGGGAGGTTCCTACAATGAGCAGTTCTTC	CASSTSGGGSYNEQFF
TRBV7-3	TRBJ2-1	many	NA	13	TGTGCCAGCAGCTTAGTGAACGAGAATGAGCAGTTCTTC	CASSLVNENEQFF
TRBV10-2	TRBJ1-2	many	NA	14	TGCGCCAGCAGTGAGTCGAGGGTCGTACGGGGCTACACCTTC	CASSESRVVRGYTF
TRBV20-1	TRBJ2-7	many	TRBD1	14	TGCAGTGCTAGAGAATCGGGACAGCCCTACGAGCAGTACTTC	CSARESGQPYEQYF
TRBV20-1	TRBJ2-7	NA	TRBD2	17	TGCAGTGCTAGAGAGCCACTAGCGGGAGGGCCGAGCAACGAGCAGTACTTC	CSAREPLAGGPSNEQYF
TRBV9	TRBJ2-1	many	NA	14	TGTGCCAGCAGCGTACTTTCGGGGAGCAATGAGCAGTTCTTC	CASSVLSGSNEQFF